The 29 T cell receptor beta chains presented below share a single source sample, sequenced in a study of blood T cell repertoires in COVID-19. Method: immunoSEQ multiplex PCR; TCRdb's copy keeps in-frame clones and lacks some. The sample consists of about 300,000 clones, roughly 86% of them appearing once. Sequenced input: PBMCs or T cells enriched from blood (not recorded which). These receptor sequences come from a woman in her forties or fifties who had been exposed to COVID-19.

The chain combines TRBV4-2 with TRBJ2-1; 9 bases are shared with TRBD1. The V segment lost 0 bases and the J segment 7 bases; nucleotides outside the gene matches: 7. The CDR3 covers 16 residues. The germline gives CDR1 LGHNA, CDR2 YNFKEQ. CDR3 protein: CASSQDRGTGRNEQFF. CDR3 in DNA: TGTGCCAGCAGCCAAGATCGGGGGACAGGGAGAAATGAGCAGTTCTTC.

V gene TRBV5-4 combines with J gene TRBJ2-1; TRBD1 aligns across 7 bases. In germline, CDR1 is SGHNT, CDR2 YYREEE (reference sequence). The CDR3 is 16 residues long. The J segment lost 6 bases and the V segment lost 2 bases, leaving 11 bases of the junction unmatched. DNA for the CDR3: TGTGCCAGCAGCTTTTCAGGGACAGTCCGGGGCAATGAGCAGTTCTTC. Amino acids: CASSFSGTVRGNEQFF.

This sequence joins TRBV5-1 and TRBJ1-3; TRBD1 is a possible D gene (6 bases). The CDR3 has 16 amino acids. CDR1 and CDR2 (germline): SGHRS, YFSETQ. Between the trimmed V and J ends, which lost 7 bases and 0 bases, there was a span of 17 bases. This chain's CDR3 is CASQIDGTYSGNTIYF. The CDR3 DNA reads TGCGCCAGCCAGATCGACGGGACATACTCTGGAAACACCATATATTTT.

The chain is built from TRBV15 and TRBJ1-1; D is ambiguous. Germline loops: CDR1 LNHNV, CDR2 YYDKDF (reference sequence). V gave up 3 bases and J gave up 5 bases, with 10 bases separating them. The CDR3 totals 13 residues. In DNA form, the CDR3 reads TGTGCCACCAGCAGTACCAGGAGGACTGAAGCTTTCTTT. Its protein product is CATSSTRRTEAFF.

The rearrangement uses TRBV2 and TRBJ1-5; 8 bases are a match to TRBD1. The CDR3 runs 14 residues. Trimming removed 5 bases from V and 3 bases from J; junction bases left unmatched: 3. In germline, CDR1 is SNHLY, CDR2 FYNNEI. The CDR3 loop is CASSRTGNNQPQHF. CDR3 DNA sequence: TGTGCCAGCAGTCGGACAGGGAACAATCAGCCCCAGCATTTT. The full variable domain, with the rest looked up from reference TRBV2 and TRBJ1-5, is EPEVTQTPSHQVTQMGQEVILRCVPISNHLYFYWYRQILGQKVEFLVSFYNNEISEKSEIFDDQFSVERPDGSNFTLKIRSTKLEDSAMYFCASSRTGNNQPQHFGDGTRLSIL.

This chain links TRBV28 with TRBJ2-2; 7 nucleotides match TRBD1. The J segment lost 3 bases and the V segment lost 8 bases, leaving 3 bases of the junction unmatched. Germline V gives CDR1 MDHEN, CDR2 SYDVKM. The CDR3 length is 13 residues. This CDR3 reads CASRQGYTGELFF. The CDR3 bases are TGTGCCAGCCGACAGGGATACACCGGGGAGCTGTTTTTT. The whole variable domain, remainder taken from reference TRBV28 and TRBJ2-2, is DVKVTQSSRYLVKRTGEKVFLECVQDMDHENMFWYRQDPGLGLRLIYFSYDVKMKEKGDIPEGYSVSREKKERFSLILESASTNQTSMYLCASRQGYTGELFFGEGSRLTVL.

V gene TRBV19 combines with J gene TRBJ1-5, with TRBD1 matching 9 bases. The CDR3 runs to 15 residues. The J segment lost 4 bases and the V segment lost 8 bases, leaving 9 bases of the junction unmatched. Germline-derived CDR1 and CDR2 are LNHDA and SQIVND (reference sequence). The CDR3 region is CASGKTGGLNQPQHF. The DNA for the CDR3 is TGTGCCAGTGGGAAGACAGGGGGATTAAATCAGCCCCAGCATTTT.

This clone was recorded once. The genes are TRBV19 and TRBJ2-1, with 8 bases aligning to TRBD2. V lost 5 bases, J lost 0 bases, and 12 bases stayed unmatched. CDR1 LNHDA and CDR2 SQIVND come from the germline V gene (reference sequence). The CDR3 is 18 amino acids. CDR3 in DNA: TGTGCCAGTAGTCCCTCCACGGGGGGGTATAGCTCCTACAATGAGCAGTTCTTC. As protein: CASSPSTGGYSSYNEQFF.

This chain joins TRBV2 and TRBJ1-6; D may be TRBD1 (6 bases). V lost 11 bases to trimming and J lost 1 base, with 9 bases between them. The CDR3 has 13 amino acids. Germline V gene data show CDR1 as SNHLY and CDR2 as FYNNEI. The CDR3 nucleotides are TGTGCCCTGAGGGGGTCCTATAATTCACCCCTCCACTTT. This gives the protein CALRGSYNSPLHF.

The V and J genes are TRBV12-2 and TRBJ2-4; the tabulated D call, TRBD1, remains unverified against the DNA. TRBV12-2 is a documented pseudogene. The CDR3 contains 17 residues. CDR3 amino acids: CASRLEGRDLAKNIQYF. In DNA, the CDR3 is TGTGCAAGTCGCTTAGAGGGCAGGGATCTAGCCAAAAACATTCAGTACTTC.

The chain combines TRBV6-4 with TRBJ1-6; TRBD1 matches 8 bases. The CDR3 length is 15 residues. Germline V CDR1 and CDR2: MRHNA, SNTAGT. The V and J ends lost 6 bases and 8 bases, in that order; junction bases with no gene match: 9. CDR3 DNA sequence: TGTGCCAGCAGACGCGGACAGGGAATCGATTCACCCCTCCACTTT. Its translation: CASRRGQGIDSPLHF.

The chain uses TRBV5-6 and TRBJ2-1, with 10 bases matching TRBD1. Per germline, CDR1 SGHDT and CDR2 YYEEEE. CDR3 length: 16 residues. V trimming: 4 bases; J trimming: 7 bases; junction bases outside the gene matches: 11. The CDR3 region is CASSEPLGQGRNEQFF. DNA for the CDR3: TGTGCCAGCAGCGAGCCCTTGGGACAGGGGCGGAATGAGCAGTTCTTC.

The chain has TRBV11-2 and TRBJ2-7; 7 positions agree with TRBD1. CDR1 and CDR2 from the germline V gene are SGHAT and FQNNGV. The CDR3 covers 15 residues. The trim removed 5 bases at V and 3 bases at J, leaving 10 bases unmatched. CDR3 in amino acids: CASSAYRGEDYEQYF. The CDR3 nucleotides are TGTGCCAGCAGCGCGTACAGGGGAGAAGACTACGAGCAGTACTTC.

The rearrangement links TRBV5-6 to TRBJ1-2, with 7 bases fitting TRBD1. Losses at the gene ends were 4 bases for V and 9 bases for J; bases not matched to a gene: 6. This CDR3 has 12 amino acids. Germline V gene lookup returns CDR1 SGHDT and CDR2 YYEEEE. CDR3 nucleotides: TGTGCCAGCAGCCCCGGGACAGCGCGCTACACCTTC. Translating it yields CASSPGTARYTF. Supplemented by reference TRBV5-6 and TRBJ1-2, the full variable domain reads DAGVTQSPTHLIKTRGQQVTLRCSPKSGHDTVSWYQQALGQGPQFIFQYYEEEERQRGNFPDRFSGHQFPNYSSELNVNALLLGDSALYLCASSPGTARYTFGSGTRLTVV.

The CDR3 bases are TGTGCCAGCAGCCCGTGGACAGGACTCAATCAGCCCCAGCATTTT. The encoded protein is CASSPWTGLNQPQHF. The chain joins TRBV7-6 to TRBJ1-5, with 7 positions matching TRBD1. The CDR3 extends over 15 amino acids. Germline-derived CDR1 and CDR2 are SGHVS and FNYEAQ. J gave up 3 bases and V 5 bases, and 7 bases lay outside the gene matches.

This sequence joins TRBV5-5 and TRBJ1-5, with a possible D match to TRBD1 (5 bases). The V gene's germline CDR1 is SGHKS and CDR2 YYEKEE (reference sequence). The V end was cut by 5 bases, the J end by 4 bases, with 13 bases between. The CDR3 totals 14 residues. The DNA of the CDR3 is TGTGCCAGCAGTTTAGGAGGGGTGAATCAGCCCCAGCATTTT. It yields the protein CASSLGGVNQPQHF.

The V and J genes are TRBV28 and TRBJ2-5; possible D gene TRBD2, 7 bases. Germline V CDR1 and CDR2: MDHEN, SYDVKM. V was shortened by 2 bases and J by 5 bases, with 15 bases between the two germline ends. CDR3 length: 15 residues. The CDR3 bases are TGTGCCAGCAGTTTAGTGGGGGGGCTGGGGGAGACCCAGTACTTC. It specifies CASSLVGGLGETQYF.

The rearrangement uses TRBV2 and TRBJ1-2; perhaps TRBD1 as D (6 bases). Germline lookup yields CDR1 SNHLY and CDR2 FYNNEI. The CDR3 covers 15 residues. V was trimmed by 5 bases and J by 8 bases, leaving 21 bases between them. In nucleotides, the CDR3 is TGTGCCAGCAGTCTAACTACCGGACAGATTGGAGGCTACACCTTC. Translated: CASSLTTGQIGGYTF.

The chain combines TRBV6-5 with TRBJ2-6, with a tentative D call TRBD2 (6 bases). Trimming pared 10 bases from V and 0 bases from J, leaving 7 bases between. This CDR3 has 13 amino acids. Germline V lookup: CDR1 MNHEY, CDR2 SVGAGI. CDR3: CATGGSGANVLTF. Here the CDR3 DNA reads TGTGCCACCGGGGGCTCTGGGGCCAACGTCCTGACTTTC.

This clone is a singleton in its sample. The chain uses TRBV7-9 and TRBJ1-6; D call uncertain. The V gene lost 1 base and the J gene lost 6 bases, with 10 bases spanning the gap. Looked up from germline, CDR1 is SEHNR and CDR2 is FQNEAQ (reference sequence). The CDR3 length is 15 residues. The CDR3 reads CASSLGGRPNSPLHF. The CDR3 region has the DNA TGTGCCAGCAGCTTAGGAGGGCGTCCTAATTCACCCCTCCACTTT.

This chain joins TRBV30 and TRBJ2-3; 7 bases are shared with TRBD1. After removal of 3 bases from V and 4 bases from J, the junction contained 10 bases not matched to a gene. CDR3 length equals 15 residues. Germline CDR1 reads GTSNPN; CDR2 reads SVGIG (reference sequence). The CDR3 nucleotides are TGTGCCTGGAGAGCACGTAGACAGGGCCCAGATACGCAGTATTTT. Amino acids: CAWRARRQGPDTQYF.

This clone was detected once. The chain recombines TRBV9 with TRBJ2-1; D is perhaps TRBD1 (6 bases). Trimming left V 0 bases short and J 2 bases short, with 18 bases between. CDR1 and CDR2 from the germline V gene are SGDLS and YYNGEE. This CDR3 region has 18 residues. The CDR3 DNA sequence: TGTGCCAGCAGCGTAGGAGGGGGACCATCAGTAACCTACAATGAGCAGTTCTTC. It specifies CASSVGGGPSVTYNEQFF.

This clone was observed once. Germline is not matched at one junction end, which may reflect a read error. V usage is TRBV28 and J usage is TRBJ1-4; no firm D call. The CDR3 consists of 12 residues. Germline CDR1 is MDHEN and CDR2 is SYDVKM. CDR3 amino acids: CASSLGTEILFF. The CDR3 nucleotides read TGTGCCAGCAGTTTAGGAACAGAAATACTGTTTTTT.

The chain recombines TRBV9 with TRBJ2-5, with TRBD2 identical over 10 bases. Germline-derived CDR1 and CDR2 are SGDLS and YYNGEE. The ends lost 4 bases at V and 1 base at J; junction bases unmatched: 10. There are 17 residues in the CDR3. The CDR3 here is CASSPNLLAGSQETQYF. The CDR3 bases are TGTGCCAGCAGCCCCAACCTACTAGCGGGGAGCCAAGAGACCCAGTACTTC. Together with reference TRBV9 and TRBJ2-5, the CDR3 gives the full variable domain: DSGVTQTPKHLITATGQRVTLRCSPRSGDLSVYWYQQSLDQGLQFLIQYYNGEERAKGNILERFSAQQFPDLHSELNLSSLELGDSALYFCASSPNLLAGSQETQYFGPGTRLLVL.

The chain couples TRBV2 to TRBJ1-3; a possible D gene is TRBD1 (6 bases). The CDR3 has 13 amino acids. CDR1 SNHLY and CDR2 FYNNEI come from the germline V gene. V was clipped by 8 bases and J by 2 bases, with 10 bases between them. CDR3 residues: CASGQGTGNTIYF. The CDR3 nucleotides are TGTGCCAGCGGGCAGGGGACTGGAAACACCATATATTTT.

The CDR3 nucleotides read TGTGCCTGGAGTGTGGGGACAGAGAGAGAGACCCAGTACTTC. As protein: CAWSVGTERETQYF. The chain couples TRBV30 to TRBJ2-5; 7 nucleotides line up with TRBD1. The CDR3 totals 14 residues. CDR1 and CDR2 from the germline V gene are GTSNPN and SVGIG (reference sequence). Trimming at V came to 0 bases and at J to 4 bases, leaving 5 bases not matched to a gene.

The CDR3 bases are TGCGCCAGCAGCCAAGTAAACGGGGGTACTAGCACAGATACGCAGTATTTT. Residues: CASSQVNGGTSTDTQYF. The J gene is TRBJ2-3, the V gene TRBV4-1, with D possibly TRBD2 on 6 matching bases. Germline V lookup: CDR1 MGHRA, CDR2 YSYEKL. The CDR3 sequence is 17 residues long. The ends were cut back, 1 base at V and 0 bases at J, with 14 bases in the middle.

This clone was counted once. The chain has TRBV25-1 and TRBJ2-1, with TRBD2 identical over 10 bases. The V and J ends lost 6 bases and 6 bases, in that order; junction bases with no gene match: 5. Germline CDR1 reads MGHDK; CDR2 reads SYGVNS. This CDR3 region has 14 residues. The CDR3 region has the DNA TGTGCCAGCAGCCTAGCGGGGGTATCCAATGAGCAGTTCTTC. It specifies CASSLAGVSNEQFF.

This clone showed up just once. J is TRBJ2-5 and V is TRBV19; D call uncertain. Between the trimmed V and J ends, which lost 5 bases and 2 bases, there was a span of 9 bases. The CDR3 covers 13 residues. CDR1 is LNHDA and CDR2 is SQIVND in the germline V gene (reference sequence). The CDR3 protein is CASSSKWQETQYF. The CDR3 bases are TGTGCCAGTAGTTCTAAGTGGCAAGAGACCCAGTACTTC.